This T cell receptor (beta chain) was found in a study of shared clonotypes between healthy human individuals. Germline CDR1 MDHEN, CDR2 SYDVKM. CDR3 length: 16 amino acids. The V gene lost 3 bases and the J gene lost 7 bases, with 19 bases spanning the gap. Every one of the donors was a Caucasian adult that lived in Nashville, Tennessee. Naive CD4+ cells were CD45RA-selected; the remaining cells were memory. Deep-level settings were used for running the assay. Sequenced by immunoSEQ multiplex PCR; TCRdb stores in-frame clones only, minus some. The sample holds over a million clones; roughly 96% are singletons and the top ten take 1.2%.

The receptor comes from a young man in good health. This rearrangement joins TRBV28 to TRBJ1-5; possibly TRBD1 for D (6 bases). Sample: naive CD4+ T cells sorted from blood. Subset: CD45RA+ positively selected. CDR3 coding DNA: TGTGCCAGCAGTTTTCGGGGGGCGTCAGTCTACCAGCCCCAGCATTTT. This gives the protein CASSFRGASVYQPQHF.